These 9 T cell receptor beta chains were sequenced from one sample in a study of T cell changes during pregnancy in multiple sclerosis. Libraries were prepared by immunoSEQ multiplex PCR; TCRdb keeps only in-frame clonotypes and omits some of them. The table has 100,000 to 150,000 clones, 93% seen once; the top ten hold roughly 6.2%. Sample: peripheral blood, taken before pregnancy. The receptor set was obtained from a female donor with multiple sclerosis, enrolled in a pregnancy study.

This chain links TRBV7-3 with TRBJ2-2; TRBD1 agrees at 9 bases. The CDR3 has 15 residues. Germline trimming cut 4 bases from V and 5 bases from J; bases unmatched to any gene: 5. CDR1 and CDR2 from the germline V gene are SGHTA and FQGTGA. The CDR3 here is CASSSTGGETGELFF. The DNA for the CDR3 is TGTGCCAGCAGCTCTACAGGGGGCGAGACCGGGGAGCTGTTTTTT. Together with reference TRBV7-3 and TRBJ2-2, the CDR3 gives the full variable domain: GAGVSQTPSNKVTEKGKYVELRCDPISGHTALYWYRQSLGQGPEFLIYFQGTGAADDSGLPNDRFFAVRPEGSVSTLKIQRTERGDSAVYLCASSSTGGETGELFFGEGSRLTVL.

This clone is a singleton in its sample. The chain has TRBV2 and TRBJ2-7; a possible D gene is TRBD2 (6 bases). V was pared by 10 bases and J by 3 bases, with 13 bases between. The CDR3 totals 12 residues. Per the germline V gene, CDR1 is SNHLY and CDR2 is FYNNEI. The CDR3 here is CATLAENYEQYF. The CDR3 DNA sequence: TGTGCCACCTTAGCGGAGAACTACGAGCAGTACTTC.

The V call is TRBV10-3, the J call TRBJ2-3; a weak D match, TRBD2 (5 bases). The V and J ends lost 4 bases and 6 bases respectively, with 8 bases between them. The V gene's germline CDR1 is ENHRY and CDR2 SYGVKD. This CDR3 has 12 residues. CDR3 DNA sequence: TGTGCCATCAGTGGCTCGGGGGATACGCAGTATTTT. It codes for CAISGSGDTQYF.

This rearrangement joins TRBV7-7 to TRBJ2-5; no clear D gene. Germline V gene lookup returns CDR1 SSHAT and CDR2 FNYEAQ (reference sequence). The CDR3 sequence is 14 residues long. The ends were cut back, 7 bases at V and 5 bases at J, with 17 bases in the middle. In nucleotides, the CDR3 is TGTGCCAGCACCAGAGTAGCCACCCCCGAGACCCAGTACTTC. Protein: CASTRVATPETQYF.

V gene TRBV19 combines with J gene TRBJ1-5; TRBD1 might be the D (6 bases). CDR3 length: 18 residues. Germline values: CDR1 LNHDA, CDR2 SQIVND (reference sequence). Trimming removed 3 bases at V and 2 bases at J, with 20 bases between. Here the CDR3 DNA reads TGTGCCAGTAGTATCCATCTGGGGGCGGGGGCGCGCAATCAGCCCCAGCATTTT. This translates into CASSIHLGAGARNQPQHF. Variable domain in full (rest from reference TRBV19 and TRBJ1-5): DGGITQSPKYLFRKEGQNVTLSCEQNLNHDAMYWYRQDPGQGLRLIYYSQIVNDFQKGDIAEGYSVSREKKESFPLTVTSAQKNPTAFYLCASSIHLGAGARNQPQHFGDGTRLSIL.

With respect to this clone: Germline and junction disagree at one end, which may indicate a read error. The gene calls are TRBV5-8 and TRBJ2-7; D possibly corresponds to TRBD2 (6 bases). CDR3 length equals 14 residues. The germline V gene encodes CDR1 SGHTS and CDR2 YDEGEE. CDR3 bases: TGTGCCAGCAGCTTGGAGCCTCTCGGCAGGGACTCAAACTTC. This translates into CASSLEPLGRDSNF.

The CDR3 loop is CASSPPTLNTEAFF. The DNA for the CDR3 is TGTGCCAGCAGCCCACCAACACTGAACACTGAAGCTTTCTTT. V and J are TRBV14 and TRBJ1-1; D remains unclear. The CDR3 has 14 residues. CDR1 is SGHDN and CDR2 is FVKESK in the germline V gene. V lost 4 bases and J 0 bases, leaving 9 bases between the germline ends.

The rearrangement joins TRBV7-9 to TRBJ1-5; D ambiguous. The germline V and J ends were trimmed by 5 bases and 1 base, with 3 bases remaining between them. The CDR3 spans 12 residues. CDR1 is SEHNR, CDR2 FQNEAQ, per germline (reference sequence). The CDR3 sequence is CASSQSNQPQHF. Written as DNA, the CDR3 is TGTGCCAGCAGCCAGAGCAATCAGCCCCAGCATTTT.

The CDR3 spells CASSERTGRETQYF. CDR3 bases: TGTGCCAGCAGTGAACGTACAGGGCGGGAGACCCAGTACTTC. The chain couples TRBV2 to TRBJ2-5; weak D call: TRBD1 (6 bases). CDR3 length: 14 amino acids. V was clipped by 2 bases and J by 5 bases, with 12 bases between them. Germline values: CDR1 SNHLY, CDR2 FYNNEI.